This T cell receptor (beta chain) derives from a study of blood T cell repertoires in COVID-19. Libraries were prepared by immunoSEQ multiplex PCR; TCRdb keeps only in-frame clonotypes and omits some of them. The data show 150,000 to 200,000 clones, approximately 86% seen once. With 6 bases removed from V and 6 bases from J, the gap between germline ends came to 12 bases. CDR1 is SNHLY and CDR2 is FYNNEI in the germline V gene. There are 12 residues in the CDR3. The rearrangement uses TRBV2 and TRBJ2-7; possibly TRBD1 for D (5 bases). The TCR originated in a man between 65 and 79 years old with active or convalescent COVID-19. The sequencing sample was made of peripheral blood. CDR3 bases: TGTGCCAGCAGGTACACAGGTTCCGAGCAGTACTTC. This encodes CASRYTGSEQYF.